Listed below are T cell receptor beta chains from one sample, sequenced in a study of blood T cell repertoires in COVID-19. The repertoire was sequenced with immunoSEQ multiplex PCR; TCRdb's copy has only in-frame clones and lacks some. The table includes about 140,000 clones, about 87% detected once. Sequencing used peripheral blood. Every receptor here comes from a woman aged 45-59 years with active or convalescent COVID-19. The conserved cysteine and the conserved F or W are not part of the CDR3 here.

J,V,CDR3
TRBJ2-7,TRBV6-2/TRBV6-3,ASTPRQGQSYEQY
TRBJ2-7,TRBV6-5,ASSLDRVPREQY
TRBJ1-2,TRBV7-2,ASISDGYT
TRBJ1-3,TRBV24-1,ATISVVDTIY
TRBJ2-5,TRBV7-2,ASSPRLAGGKETQY
TRBJ2-1,TRBV19,ASSRLTSGRWYEQF
TRBJ2-7,TRBV28,ASSPPGTGARYEQY
TRBJ1-4,TRBV4-3,ASSHHTPTNEKLF
TRBJ2-7,TRBV28,ASSLRQGGPYEQY
TRBJ2-7,TRBV5-4,ASSLGGTIFYEQY
TRBJ2-2,TRBV12-5,ASGLLTGATSNTGELF
TRBJ1-1,TRBV5-6,ASSLDDRGEAF
TRBJ2-5,TRBV15,ATSSPRGVAGVGETQY
TRBJ2-6,TRBV25-1,ASSGRDRGSSGANVLT
TRBJ2-7,TRBV19,ASSSSPWTSGGPTYEQY
TRBJ1-5,TRBV3-1/TRBV3-2,ASSGNAGVSQPQH
TRBJ1-3,TRBV3-1/TRBV3-2,ASSPLGNTIY
TRBJ2-1,TRBV9,ASSLGESSYNEQF
TRBJ1-1,TRBV6-2/TRBV6-3,ASSYSNRVPEAF
TRBJ2-4,TRBV28,ASSFGQLHKNIQY